This T cell receptor (beta chain) was captured in a study of CD8+ T cells in alopecia areata. Germline CDR1 and CDR2: SNHLY and FYNNEI. The CDR3 consists of 20 residues. The V and J ends lost 2 bases and 0 bases, in that order; junction bases with no gene match: 7. RNA was isolated and reverse transcribed to cDNA, the sequencing template. The data were produced by immunoSEQ multiplex PCR, yet TCRdb's version contains in-frame clones alone and is incomplete. The sample consists of over 100,000 clones, about 47% of them appearing once. The sample was CD8+ T cells sorted from blood, taken at week 0. The gene calls are TRBV2 and TRBJ2-1, with 16 bases that match TRBD2. This receptor was obtained from a human donor with alopecia areata. The CDR3 nucleotides read TGTGCCAGCAGTGAAAGTTTGGGACTAGCGGGGGGGAGCTCCTACAATGAGCAGTTCTTC. Protein: CASSESLGLAGGSSYNEQFF.